This T cell receptor beta chain came from a study of cytomegalovirus exposure and HLA in healthy donors. With 60 Vbeta and 13 Jbeta primers, the PCR was carried out. Original analysis: A follow-up analysis tallied approximately 85 million unique TCR beta chains, roughly 11 million shared. Sequencing was performed with immunoSEQ multiplex PCR; in TCRdb, only in-frame clones are kept and a portion is missing. D and trimming come from the DNA, and the V and J calls and clone size come from that table. The table includes over 150,000 clones, 70% to 85% detected once. Germline V gene sequence: CDR1 SGHAT, CDR2 FQNNGV. Trimming removed 3 bases from V and 0 bases from J, with 9 bases in between. This CDR3 is 16 amino acids long. Concerning this clone itself: The antigen remains unidentified.

General observations from the study: There were reportedly fewer N-insertions in an Asian-associated ancestry cluster than the roughly 700-donor mean, in a later analysis. On later analysis, the bulk of CMV-associated TCR beta chains appeared to be HLA-restricted.

The chain links TRBV11-2 to TRBJ2-6, with D maybe TRBD2 (5 bases). This TCR was recovered from a man between 40 and 49 years old in good health and CMV-seronegative. Sequencing was done on a sample of PBMCs. The CDR3 region is CASSFGRGSGANVLTF. CDR3 sequence (DNA): TGTGCCAGCAGCTTCGGTCGGGGCTCTGGGGCCAACGTCCTGACTTTC. The full variable domain, its missing parts supplied by reference TRBV11-2 and TRBJ2-6, is EAGVAQSPRYKIIEKRQSVAFWCNPISGHATLYWYQQILGQGPKLLIQFQNNGVVDDSQLPKDRFSAERLKGVDSTLKIQPAKLEDSAVYLCASSFGRGSGANVLTFGAGSRLTVL.